The present T cell receptor beta chain was sequenced within a study of graft-versus-host responses after intestinal transplantation. Overall study: Anti-thymocyte globulin induction preceded roughly 3 years of tacrolimus and steroid maintenance in all recipients.

Notes on the study in general: High graft-versus-host to host-versus-graft clonal ratios were found in allografts of patients who had graft-donor T cell macrochimerism.

Germline loops: CDR1 MNHNY, CDR2 SVGAGI (reference sequence). There are 13 residues in the CDR3. V shed 3 bases and J shed 5 bases, with 8 bases lying between them. Libraries were prepared by immunoSEQ multiplex PCR; TCRdb keeps only in-frame clonotypes and omits some of them. The sample includes approximately 21,000 clones, over 35% of them seen just once. This clone was counted a few times. Researchers placed about 200,000 CFSE-labeled responder cells in culture with about 200,000 irradiated, violet-dye-labeled stimulator cells. This TCR was sampled from a human patient who was an organ donor for intestinal transplantation. V usage is TRBV6-6 and J usage is TRBJ2-1; D call uncertain. Specimen: alloreactive CD8+ T cells from a mixed lymphocyte reaction culture, collected before transplantation. Specified subset: CFSE-low proliferating T cells sorted from roughly six-day pre-transplant mixed lymphocyte reaction (GvH or HvG direction). The CDR3 region has the DNA TGTGCCAGCAGTTATTCGGCCCACAATGAGCAGTTCTTC. Amino acid sequence: CASSYSAHNEQFF.